This entry is about one T cell receptor (beta chain). Antigen unknown. This entry comes from a study of CD8 T cells in Susac syndrome. The RNA, 0.5 to 1 ug, was put through reverse transcription using random hexamers. Amplification of TCR beta CDR3 was carried out by immunoSEQ multiplex PCR, which covered 54 Vbeta and 13 Jbeta segments. TCRdb reanalysed the immunoSEQ multiplex PCR reads using MiXCR and keeps one entry per CDR3 protein. The table records around 150,000 distinct CDR3 sequences, approximately 95% of them present only once. In blood CD8+ and CD4+ T cells, TCR beta underwent sequencing. General observations from the study: The authors found no clonal expansion in Susac syndrome CD4+ T cell repertoires.

The CDR3 spans 13 residues. Per germline, CDR1 GTSNPN and CDR2 SVGIG (reference sequence). J gave up 9 bases and V 1 base, and 5 bases lay outside the gene matches. The sample taken for sequencing was CD4+ T cells from PBMCs. The V gene is TRBV30, the J gene TRBJ2-2; 7 bases align to TRBD2. This clonotype originated in a human donor with Susac syndrome. The CDR3 DNA follows: TGTGCCTGGAGTGGGGGGAGGGACCGGGAGCTGTTTTTT. It yields the protein CAWSGGRDRELFF.